The 25 T cell receptor beta chains below come from one sample, sequenced in a study of human T cells and chemical hapten exposure. As for time point: patch test 1, 2 weeks after DPC sensitization. Treatment denoted: therapeutic diphenylcyclopropenone sensitization with weekly scalp DPC. Via MiXCR, TCRdb re-called the RACE reads, giving one row per CDR3 protein. The sample yields 100,000 or so distinct CDR3 sequences, over 9.5% seen once. The sequencing here drew on whole blood, taken in connection with sensitization to the hapten diphenylcyclopropenone (DPC). The receptors come from a man between 35 and 55 years old with alopecia areata. Some clones in this sample may be carry-over from other donors' samples.

A few counts support this clonotype. This chain joins TRBV10-3 and TRBJ2-5; 8 positions agree with TRBD1. The germline V gene has CDR1 ENHRY and CDR2 SYGVKD. The CDR3 is 14 residues long. V gave up 6 bases and J gave up 5 bases; unmatched junction bases: 8. The CDR3 sequence: CAIRDQGAKETQYF. The DNA for the CDR3 is TGTGCCATCAGAGACCAGGGGGCGAAGGAGACCCAGTACTTC.

This clonotype was detected only a few times. This chain uses TRBV7-8 with TRBJ2-3; D remains ambiguous. The germline V gene has CDR1 SGHVS and CDR2 FQNEAQ. V shed 0 bases and J shed 4 bases, with 8 bases lying between them. This CDR3 is built from 14 residues. CDR3 loop: CASSLAPVSDTQYF. DNA for the CDR3: TGTGCCAGCAGCTTAGCCCCTGTGTCAGATACGCAGTATTTT.

A few counts support this clonotype. V is TRBV6-6 and J is TRBJ2-2; no definite D call. The V and J ends lost 2 bases and 2 bases respectively, with 9 bases between them. CDR1 and CDR2 from the germline V gene are MNHNY and SVGAGI (reference sequence). CDR3 length: 15 residues. The CDR3 loop reads CASSYLNLNTGELFF. The CDR3 coding sequence is TGTGCCAGCAGTTACCTAAACCTTAACACCGGGGAGCTGTTTTTT.

This clonotype was found many times. This chain connects TRBV12-3 or TRBV12-4 to TRBJ2-3, with 9 bases that match TRBD1. Unmatched junction bases numbered 6, after V lost 9 bases and J lost 2 bases. The CDR3 runs to 14 residues. As DNA, the CDR3 is TGTGCCAGTAAGGACAGGGGTCTCACAGATACGCAGTATTTT. Translation: CASKDRGLTDTQYF.

This clonotype was counted between two and nine times. J is TRBJ2-7 and V is TRBV29-1; possible D gene TRBD2, 6 bases. Trimming took off 7 bases at V and 3 bases at J, with 19 bases between the two ends. Germline CDR1 and CDR2: SQVTM and ANQGSEA. This CDR3 contains 14 residues. This CDR3 reads CSGRLVSAYYEQYV. DNA for the CDR3: TGCAGCGGAAGACTAGTCTCAGCCTACTACGAGCAGTACGTC.

Only a few counts were recorded for this clonotype. The V gene is TRBV29-1, the J gene TRBJ2-1; D tentatively reads TRBD1 or TRBD2 (5 bases each). Trimming cost V 0 bases and J 6 bases, with 12 bases left between them. CDR1 SQVTM and CDR2 ANQGSEA come from the germline V gene. CDR3 size: 14 residues. Here the CDR3 reads CSVEDLRGVNEQFF. As DNA, the CDR3 is TGCAGCGTTGAAGATCTGAGGGGAGTCAATGAGCAGTTCTTC.

This clonotype was detected a few times. This chain uses TRBV29-1 with TRBJ2-1, with 9 bases matching TRBD2. Germline V gene lookup returns CDR1 SQVTM and CDR2 ANQGSEA. J lost 1 base, V lost 8 bases, and 12 bases had no gene match. The CDR3 sequence is 16 residues long. The CDR3 here is CSTHQISGSSYNEQFF. CDR3 nucleotides: TGCAGCACCCATCAAATTAGCGGGAGTTCCTACAATGAGCAGTTCTTC.

This clonotype was seen a handful of times. The chain joins TRBV11-3 to TRBJ2-1; 11 nucleotides line up with TRBD2. V lost 5 bases to trimming and J lost 5 bases; unmatched junction nucleotides: 11. Germline V gives CDR1 SGHNT, CDR2 YENEEA. This CDR3 is 17 amino acids long. The CDR3 nucleotides read TGTGCCAGCAGCCCAAACCCACTAGCGGGAGCCCACAATGAGCAGTTCTTC. It specifies CASSPNPLAGAHNEQFF.

The V gene is TRBV6-5, the J gene TRBJ1-1; tentative D call: TRBD1 (6 bases). CDR1 and CDR2 (germline): MNHEY, SVGAGI. V was clipped by 8 bases and J by 0 bases, with 16 bases between them. The CDR3 has 15 residues. This CDR3 is CASCCRAGVNTEAFF. The DNA for the CDR3 is TGTGCCAGCTGTTGCAGGGCAGGGGTGAACACTGAAGCTTTCTTT.

This clonotype was counted only a few times. The chain carries TRBV6-2 or TRBV6-3 and TRBJ2-1, with D possibly TRBD1 on 6 matching bases. This CDR3 is 15 amino acids long. CDR1 is MNHEY, CDR2 SVGEGT, per germline. V shed 7 bases and J shed 4 bases, with 17 bases lying between them. The CDR3 nucleotides read TGTGCCAGCAACCCAGGACAGCGTTTTTACAATGAGCAGTTCTTC. Translating it yields CASNPGQRFYNEQFF.

The table lists this clonotype with many counts. V usage is TRBV18 and J usage is TRBJ2-4; D is undetermined. The CDR3 totals 16 residues. Trimming removed 0 bases from V and 3 bases from J, with 12 bases in between. In germline, CDR1 is KGHSH, CDR2 LQKENI. The CDR3 region has the DNA TGTGCCAGCTCACCACCGGAGTTCTCAGGCAAAAACATTCAGTACTTC. Encoded protein: CASSPPEFSGKNIQYF.

This chain joins TRBV6-6 and TRBJ2-3, with TRBD2 identical over 11 bases. Germline loops: CDR1 MNHNY, CDR2 SVGAGI (reference sequence). This CDR3 is 16 amino acids long. J gave up 1 base and V 6 bases, and 6 bases lay outside the gene matches. CDR3 region: CASRSPTSGGTDTQYF. The CDR3 nucleotides are TGTGCCAGCAGATCCCCGACTAGCGGGGGCACAGATACGCAGTATTTT.

The table lists this clonotype with many counts. The genes are TRBV7-8 and TRBJ2-3, with D possibly matching TRBD2 (6 bases). Trimming stripped 5 bases from V and 2 bases from J, with 26 bases between. The CDR3 is 19 amino acids. The germline V gene encodes CDR1 SGHVS and CDR2 FQNEAQ. As DNA, the CDR3 is TGTGCCAGCAGCCTCACGGGACTTCAGATTAACCCCATCACAGATACGCAGTATTTT. Protein sequence: CASSLTGLQINPITDTQYF.

This clonotype was found many times. The CDR3, as DNA: TGTGCCAGCAGAATGCGGGCCTCTAGCAATCAGCCCCAGCATTTT. Residues: CASRMRASSNQPQHF. The chain recombines TRBV12-3 or TRBV12-4 with TRBJ1-5, with D hard to call. This CDR3 region has 15 residues. V was clipped by 6 bases and J by 0 bases, with 12 bases between them.

This clonotype was seen more than once but under ten times. V and J are TRBV28 and TRBJ2-7; possible D gene TRBD1, 7 bases. Germline V gives CDR1 MDHEN, CDR2 SYDVKM. Between the trimmed V and J ends, which lost 3 bases and 0 bases, there was a span of 12 bases. The CDR3 is 15 residues long. Here the CDR3 DNA reads TGTGCCAGCAGTTTCCCGCGGGACAGCTCCTACGAGCAGTACTTC. This encodes CASSFPRDSSYEQYF.

The table lists this clonotype with many counts. The genes are TRBV10-3 and TRBJ2-3; possibly TRBD1 for D (5 bases). V was cut by 3 bases and J by 2 bases, with 9 bases left in between. The CDR3 has 14 residues. Germline V gene data show CDR1 as ENHRY and CDR2 as SYGVKD. The CDR3 protein is CAISEGAATDTQYF. CDR3 coding DNA: TGTGCCATCAGTGAAGGGGCCGCCACAGATACGCAGTATTTT.

This clonotype has more than one count but fewer than ten. The V gene is TRBV6-6, the J gene TRBJ2-7; 7 bases are a match to TRBD1. Per germline, CDR1 MNHNY and CDR2 SVGAGI (reference sequence). V lost 0 bases to trimming and J lost 4 bases; unmatched junction nucleotides: 3. The CDR3 contains 14 residues. The CDR3 coding sequence is TGTGCCAGCAGTTACTCGACAGGGTTTTACGAGCAGTACGTC. Translation: CASSYSTGFYEQYV.

This clonotype was seen only a few times. V usage is TRBV29-1 and J usage is TRBJ2-3; D not resolved. V was clipped by 4 bases and J by 3 bases, with 5 bases between them. CDR1 SQVTM and CDR2 ANQGSEA come from the germline V gene. This CDR3 has 11 residues. CDR3 residues: CSVGETDTQYF. The DNA for the CDR3 is TGCAGCGTTGGGGAAACAGATACGCAGTATTTT.

The sample holds a few counts of this clonotype. J is TRBJ2-7 and V is TRBV29-1; 12 bases align to TRBD1. The CDR3 loop spans 14 amino acids. Per germline, CDR1 SQVTM and CDR2 ANQGSEA. The trim removed 5 bases at V and 5 bases at J, leaving 7 bases unmatched. The chain's CDR3 is CSVTPGQGADEQYF. CDR3 nucleotide sequence: TGCAGCGTTACTCCGGGACAGGGGGCAGACGAGCAGTACTTC.

This chain links TRBV20-1 with TRBJ2-2, with TRBD2 matching over 12 bases. CDR1 is DFQATT and CDR2 is SNEGSKA in the germline V gene (reference sequence). The CDR3 covers 18 residues. V gave up 5 bases and J gave up 1 base; unmatched junction bases: 11. This CDR3 reads CSAQGRGLAGVNTGELFF. The CDR3, as DNA: TGCAGTGCTCAGGGCCGGGGACTAGCGGGTGTGAACACCGGGGAGCTGTTTTTT.

This clonotype was observed at least ten times. The CDR3 nucleotides are TGTGCCAGCAGTCCACAGGGCTACGAGCAGTACGTC. Translation gives CASSPQGYEQYV. The chain employs TRBV6-6 and TRBJ2-7; a possible D gene is TRBD1 (6 bases). V lost 5 bases to trimming and J lost 3 bases, with 8 bases between them. Per the germline V gene, CDR1 is MNHNY and CDR2 is SVGAGI (reference sequence). The CDR3 spans 12 residues.

This clonotype showed up just a few times. The rearrangement links TRBV15 to TRBJ2-5, with TRBD2 identical over 8 bases. Germline V gene lookup returns CDR1 LNHNV and CDR2 YYDKDF (reference sequence). The CDR3 has 15 amino acids. V lost 5 bases, J lost 1 base, and 6 bases stayed unmatched. In DNA form, the CDR3 reads TGTGCCACCAGCCTCGGGGGGGGGTCCCAAGAGACCCAGTACTTC. This codes for CATSLGGGSQETQYF.

This clonotype came up a few times. The J gene is TRBJ2-2, the V gene TRBV11-1, with D maybe TRBD2 (5 bases). V gave up 2 bases and J gave up 3 bases, with 13 bases separating them. The CDR3 is 16 amino acids. Germline V gene sequence: CDR1 SGHAT, CDR2 FQDESV (reference sequence). The CDR3 sequence: CASSLLLAGYTGELFF. The DNA of the CDR3 is TGTGCCAGCAGCTTACTCCTAGCTGGGTACACCGGGGAGCTGTTTTTT.

The V gene is TRBV4-3, the J gene TRBJ1-2; 11 bases are shared with TRBD1. CDR1 is LGHNA and CDR2 is YSLEER in the germline V gene. V shed 5 bases, J shed 4 bases, and the junction held 3 bases outside the gene matches. The CDR3 loop spans 14 amino acids. The CDR3 sequence is CASSRTGGGYGYTF. CDR3 bases: TGCGCCAGCAGCAGGACAGGGGGCGGCTATGGCTACACCTTC.

This clonotype was detected a few times. The chain uses TRBV7-2 and TRBJ2-3, with 7 bases identical to TRBD2. This CDR3 has 16 amino acids. Germline CDR1 SGHTA, CDR2 FQGNSA. The V gene end was trimmed by 1 base and the J gene end by 5 bases; junction bases not matched to a gene: 9. This CDR3 reads CASSLEVLAVQDTQYF. The CDR3 bases are TGTGCCAGCAGCTTAGAGGTCCTAGCGGTTCAAGATACGCAGTATTTT.